The present entry profiles one T cell receptor beta chain with its context. PCR employed 60 Vbeta and 13 Jbeta primers. Assay used: immunoSEQ multiplex PCR; TCRdb lists only in-frame clones, some missing. The table lists 240,000 or so clones, roughly 82% of them singletons. V gave up 4 bases and J gave up 3 bases, with 13 bases separating them. This CDR3 comprises 14 residues. CDR1 is GTSNPN, CDR2 SVGIG, per germline (reference sequence). The sample originates from a study of cytomegalovirus exposure and HLA in healthy donors. The gene calls are TRBV30 and TRBJ1-5; possible D gene TRBD1, 5 bases. The sequenced material came from PBMCs. This sequence was found in a woman aged 40 to 50 in good health and CMV-seropositive. The CDR3 DNA sequence: TGTGCCTGGAATGCTAGGGACTACAATCAGCCCCAGCATTTT. Amino acids: CAWNARDYNQPQHF.